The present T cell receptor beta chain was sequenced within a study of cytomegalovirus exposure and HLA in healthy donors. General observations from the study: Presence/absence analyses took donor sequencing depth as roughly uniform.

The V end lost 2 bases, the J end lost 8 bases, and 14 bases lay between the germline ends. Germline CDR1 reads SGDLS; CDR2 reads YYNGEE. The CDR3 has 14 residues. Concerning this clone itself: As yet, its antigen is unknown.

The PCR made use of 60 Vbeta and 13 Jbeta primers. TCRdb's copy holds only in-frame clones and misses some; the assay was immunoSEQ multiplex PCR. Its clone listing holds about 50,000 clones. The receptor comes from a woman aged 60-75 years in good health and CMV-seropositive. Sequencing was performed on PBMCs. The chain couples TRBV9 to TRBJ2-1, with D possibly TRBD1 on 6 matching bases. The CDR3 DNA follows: TGTGCCAGCAGCGTTGGACAGTCAACCCATGAGCAGTTCTTC. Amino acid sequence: CASSVGQSTHEQFF.